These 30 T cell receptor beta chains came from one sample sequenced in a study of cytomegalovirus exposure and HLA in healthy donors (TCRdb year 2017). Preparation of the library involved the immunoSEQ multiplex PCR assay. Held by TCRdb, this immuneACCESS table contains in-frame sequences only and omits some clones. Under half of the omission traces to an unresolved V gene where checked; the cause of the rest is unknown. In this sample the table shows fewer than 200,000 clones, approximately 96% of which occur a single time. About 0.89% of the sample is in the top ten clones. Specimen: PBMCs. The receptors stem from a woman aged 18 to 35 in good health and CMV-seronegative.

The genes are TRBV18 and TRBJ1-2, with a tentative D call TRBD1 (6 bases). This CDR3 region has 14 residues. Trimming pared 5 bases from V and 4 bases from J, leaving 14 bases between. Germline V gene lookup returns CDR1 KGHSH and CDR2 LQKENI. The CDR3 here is CASSASGGVYGYTF. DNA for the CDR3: TGTGCCAGCTCAGCCTCGGGGGGCGTCTATGGCTACACCTTC.

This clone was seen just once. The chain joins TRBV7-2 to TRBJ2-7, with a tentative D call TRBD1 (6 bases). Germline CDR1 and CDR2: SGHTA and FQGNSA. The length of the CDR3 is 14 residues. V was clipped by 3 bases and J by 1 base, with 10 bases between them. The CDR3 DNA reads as TGTGCCAGCAGCTTCAGCGGACAGTCCTACGAGCAGTACTTC. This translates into CASSFSGQSYEQYF.

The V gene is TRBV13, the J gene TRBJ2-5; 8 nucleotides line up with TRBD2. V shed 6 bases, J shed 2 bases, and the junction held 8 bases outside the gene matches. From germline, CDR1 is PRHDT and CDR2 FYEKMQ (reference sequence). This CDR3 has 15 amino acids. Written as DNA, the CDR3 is TGTGCCAGCAGAGGACTAGCCCCGGCACAAGAGACCCAGTACTTC. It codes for CASRGLAPAQETQYF.

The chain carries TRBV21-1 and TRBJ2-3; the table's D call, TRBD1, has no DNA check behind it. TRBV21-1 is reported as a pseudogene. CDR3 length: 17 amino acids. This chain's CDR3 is CARAHVWRQGITDTQYF. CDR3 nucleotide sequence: TGTGCCAGGGCCCATGTTTGGAGGCAGGGGATCACAGATACGCAGTATTTT.

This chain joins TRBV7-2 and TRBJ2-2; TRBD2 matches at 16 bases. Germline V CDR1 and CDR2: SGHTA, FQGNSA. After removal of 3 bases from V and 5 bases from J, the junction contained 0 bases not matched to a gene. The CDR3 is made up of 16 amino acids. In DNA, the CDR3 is TGTGCCAGCAGCTTGGGACTAGCGGGGGGGACCGGGGAGCTGTTTTTT. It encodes CASSLGLAGGTGELFF. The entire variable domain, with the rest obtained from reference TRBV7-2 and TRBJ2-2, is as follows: GAGVSQSPSNKVTEKGKDVELRCDPISGHTALYWYRQSLGQGLEFLIYFQGNSAPDKSGLPSDRFSAERTGGSVSTLTIQRTQQEDSAVYLCASSLGLAGGTGELFFGEGSRLTVL.

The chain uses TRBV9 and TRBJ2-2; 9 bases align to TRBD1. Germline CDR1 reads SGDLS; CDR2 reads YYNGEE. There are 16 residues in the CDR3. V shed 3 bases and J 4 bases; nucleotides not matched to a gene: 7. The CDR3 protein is CASSGPGTGITGELFF. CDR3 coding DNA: TGTGCCAGCAGCGGACCGGGGACAGGGATCACCGGGGAGCTGTTTTTT.

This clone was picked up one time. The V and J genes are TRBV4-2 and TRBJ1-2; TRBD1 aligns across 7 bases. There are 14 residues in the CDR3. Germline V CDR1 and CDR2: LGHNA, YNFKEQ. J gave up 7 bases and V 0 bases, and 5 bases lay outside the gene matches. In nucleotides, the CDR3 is TGTGCCAGCAGCCAAGACACAGGGGAATCTGGCTACACCTTC. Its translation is CASSQDTGESGYTF.

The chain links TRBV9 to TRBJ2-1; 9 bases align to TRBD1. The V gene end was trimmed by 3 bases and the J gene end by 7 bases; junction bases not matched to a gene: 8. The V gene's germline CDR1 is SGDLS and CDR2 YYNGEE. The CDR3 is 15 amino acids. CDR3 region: CASSAVGTGFNEQFF. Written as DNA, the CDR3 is TGTGCCAGCAGCGCTGTTGGGACAGGGTTTAATGAGCAGTTCTTC. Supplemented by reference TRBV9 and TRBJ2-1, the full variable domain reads DSGVTQTPKHLITATGQRVTLRCSPRSGDLSVYWYQQSLDQGLQFLIQYYNGEERAKGNILERFSAQQFPDLHSELNLSSLELGDSALYFCASSAVGTGFNEQFFGPGTRLTVL.

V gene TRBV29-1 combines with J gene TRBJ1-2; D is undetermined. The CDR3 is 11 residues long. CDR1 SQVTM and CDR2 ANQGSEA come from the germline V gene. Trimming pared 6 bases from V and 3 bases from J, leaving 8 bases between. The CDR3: CSVLGDYGYTF. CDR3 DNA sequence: TGCAGCGTGCTGGGCGACTATGGCTACACCTTC.

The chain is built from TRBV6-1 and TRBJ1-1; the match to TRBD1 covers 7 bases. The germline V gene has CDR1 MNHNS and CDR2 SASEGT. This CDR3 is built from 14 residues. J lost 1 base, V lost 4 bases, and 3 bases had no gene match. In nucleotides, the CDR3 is TGTGCCAGCAGTGGTGGGACAGCGAACACTGAAGCTTTCTTT. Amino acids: CASSGGTANTEAFF.

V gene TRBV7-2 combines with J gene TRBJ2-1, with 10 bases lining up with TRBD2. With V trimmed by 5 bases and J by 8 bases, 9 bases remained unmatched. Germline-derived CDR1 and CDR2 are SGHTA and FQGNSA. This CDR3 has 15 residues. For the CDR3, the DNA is TGTGCCAGCAGCCTTAGCGGGGGGTCCTCCTATGAGCAGTTCTTC. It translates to CASSLSGGSSYEQFF.

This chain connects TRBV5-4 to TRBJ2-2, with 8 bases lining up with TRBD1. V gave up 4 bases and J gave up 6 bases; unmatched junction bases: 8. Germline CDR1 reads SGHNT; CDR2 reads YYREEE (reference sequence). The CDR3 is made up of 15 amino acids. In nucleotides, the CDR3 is TGTGCCAGCAGCCTCAGGACAGGGACGGCCGGGGAGCTGTTTTTT. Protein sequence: CASSLRTGTAGELFF.

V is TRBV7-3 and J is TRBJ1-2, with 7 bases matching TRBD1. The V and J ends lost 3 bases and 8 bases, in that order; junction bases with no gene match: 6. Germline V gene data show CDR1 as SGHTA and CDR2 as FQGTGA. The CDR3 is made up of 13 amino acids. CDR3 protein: CASSFTGEDGYTF. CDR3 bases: TGTGCCAGCAGCTTCACAGGGGAGGACGGCTACACCTTC.

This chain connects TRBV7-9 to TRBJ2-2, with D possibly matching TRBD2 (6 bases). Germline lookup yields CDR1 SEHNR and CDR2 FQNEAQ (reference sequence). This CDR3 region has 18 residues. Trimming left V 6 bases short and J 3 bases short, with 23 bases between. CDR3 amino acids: CASSYGDWGHVDTGELFF. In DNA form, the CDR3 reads TGTGCCAGCAGTTACGGGGACTGGGGTCACGTTGACACCGGGGAGCTGTTTTTT.

In DNA form, the CDR3 reads TGTGCCAGCAGCCACAGGGCTGTAGGCACCGGGGAGCTGTTTTTT. Translated, it gives CASSHRAVGTGELFF. The chain employs TRBV2 and TRBJ2-2; TRBD1 is a possible D gene (6 bases). The CDR3 is 15 amino acids. V gave up 6 bases and J gave up 4 bases, with 15 bases separating them. CDR1 and CDR2 from the germline V gene are SNHLY and FYNNEI.

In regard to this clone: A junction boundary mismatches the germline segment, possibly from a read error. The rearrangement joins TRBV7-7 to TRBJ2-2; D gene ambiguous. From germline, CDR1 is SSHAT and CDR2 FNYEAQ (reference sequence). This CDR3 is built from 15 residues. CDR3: CASSLVASGAGELFF. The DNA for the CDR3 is TGTGCTAGCAGCTTAGTCGCTTCGGGTGCCGGGGAGCTGTTTTTT.

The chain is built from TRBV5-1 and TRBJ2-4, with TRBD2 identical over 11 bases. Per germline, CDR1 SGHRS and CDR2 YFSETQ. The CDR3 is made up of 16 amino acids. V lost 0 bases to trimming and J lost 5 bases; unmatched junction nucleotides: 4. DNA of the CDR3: TGCGCCAGCAGCTTGGGGTCTAGCGGGGGGCAAAACATTCAGTACTTC. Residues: CASSLGSSGGQNIQYF.

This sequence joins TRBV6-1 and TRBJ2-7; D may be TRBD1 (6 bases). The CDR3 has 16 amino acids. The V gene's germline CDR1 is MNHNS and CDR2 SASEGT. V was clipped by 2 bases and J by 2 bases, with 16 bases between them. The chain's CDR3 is CASSENPGHITYEQYF. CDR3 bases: TGTGCCAGCAGTGAAAATCCGGGACACATTACCTACGAGCAGTACTTC.

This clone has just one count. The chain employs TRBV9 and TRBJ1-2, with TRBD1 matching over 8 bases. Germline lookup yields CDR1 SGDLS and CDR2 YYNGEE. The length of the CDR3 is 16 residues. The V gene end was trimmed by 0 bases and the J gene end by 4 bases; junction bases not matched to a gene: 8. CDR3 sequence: CASSVVPGGAIYGYTF. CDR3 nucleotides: TGTGCCAGCAGCGTAGTCCCAGGGGGCGCGATCTATGGCTACACCTTC.

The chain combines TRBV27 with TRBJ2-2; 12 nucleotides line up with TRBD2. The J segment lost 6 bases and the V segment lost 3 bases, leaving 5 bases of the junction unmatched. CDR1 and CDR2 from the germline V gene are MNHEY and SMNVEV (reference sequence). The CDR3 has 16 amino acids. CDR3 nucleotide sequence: TGTGCCAGCAGTTTTCTAGCGGGGGGGCGCGCCGGGGAGCTGTTTTTT. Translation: CASSFLAGGRAGELFF.

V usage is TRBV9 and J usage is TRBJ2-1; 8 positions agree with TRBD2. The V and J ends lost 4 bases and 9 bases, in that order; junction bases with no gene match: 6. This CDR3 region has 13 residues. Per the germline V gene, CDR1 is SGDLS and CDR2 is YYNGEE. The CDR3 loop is CASSRGGRGEQFF. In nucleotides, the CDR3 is TGTGCCAGCAGCCGGGGGGGGCGGGGTGAGCAGTTCTTC.

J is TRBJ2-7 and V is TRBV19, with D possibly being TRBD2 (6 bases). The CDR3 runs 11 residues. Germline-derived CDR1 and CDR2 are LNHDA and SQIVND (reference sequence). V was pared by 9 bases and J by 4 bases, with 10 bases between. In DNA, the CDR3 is TGTGCCAGCGGGGACTTTTACGAGCAGTACTTC. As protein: CASGDFYEQYF.

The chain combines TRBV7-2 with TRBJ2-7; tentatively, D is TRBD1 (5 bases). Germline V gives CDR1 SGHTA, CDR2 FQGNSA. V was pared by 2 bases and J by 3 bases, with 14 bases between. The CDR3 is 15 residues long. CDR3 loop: CASSLSPSRDYEQYF. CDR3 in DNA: TGTGCCAGCAGCTTATCTCCCAGCAGGGACTACGAGCAGTACTTC.

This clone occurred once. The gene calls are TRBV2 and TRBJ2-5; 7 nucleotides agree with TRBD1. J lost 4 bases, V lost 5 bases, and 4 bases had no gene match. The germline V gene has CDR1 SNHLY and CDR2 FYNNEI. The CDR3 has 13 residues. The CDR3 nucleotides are TGTGCCAGCAGTCTTGACAGGGCAGAGACCCAGTACTTC. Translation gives CASSLDRAETQYF.

The CDR3 sequence is CASSLVSGGPSGANVLTF. The DNA for the CDR3 is TGTGCCAGCAGCTTAGTGTCGGGGGGGCCGTCTGGGGCCAACGTCCTGACTTTC. The rearrangement links TRBV7-9 to TRBJ2-6; 8 bases are shared with TRBD2. Germline V gene lookup returns CDR1 SEHNR and CDR2 FQNEAQ (reference sequence). This CDR3 comprises 18 residues. The V and J ends lost 1 base and 1 base, in that order; junction bases with no gene match: 6.

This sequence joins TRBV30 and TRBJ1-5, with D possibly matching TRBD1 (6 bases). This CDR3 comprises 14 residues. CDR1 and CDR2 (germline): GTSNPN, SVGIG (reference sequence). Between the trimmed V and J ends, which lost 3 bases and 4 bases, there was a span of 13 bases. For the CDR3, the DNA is TGTGCCTGGAGCCCGGGGGGGGCGAATCAGCCCCAGCATTTT. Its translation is CAWSPGGANQPQHF.

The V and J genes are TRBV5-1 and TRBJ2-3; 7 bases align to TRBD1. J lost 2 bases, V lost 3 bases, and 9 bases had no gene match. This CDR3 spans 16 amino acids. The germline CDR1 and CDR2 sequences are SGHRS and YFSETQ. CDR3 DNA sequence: TGCGCCAGCAGCTACGGGACAGCAATTATCACAGATACGCAGTATTTT. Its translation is CASSYGTAIITDTQYF.

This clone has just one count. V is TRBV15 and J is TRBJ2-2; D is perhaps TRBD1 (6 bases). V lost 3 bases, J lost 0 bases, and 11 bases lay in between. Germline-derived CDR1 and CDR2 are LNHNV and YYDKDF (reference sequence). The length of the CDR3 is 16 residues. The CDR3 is CATSSGDRTNTGELFF. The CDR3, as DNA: TGTGCCACCAGCAGTGGAGACAGGACGAACACCGGGGAGCTGTTTTTT.

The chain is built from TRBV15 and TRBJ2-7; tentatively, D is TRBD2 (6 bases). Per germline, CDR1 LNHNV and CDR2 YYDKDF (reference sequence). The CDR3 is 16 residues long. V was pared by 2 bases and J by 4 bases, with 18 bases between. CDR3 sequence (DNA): TGTGCCACCAGCAGACCCCTCGGAGGGGATAATTACGAGCAGTACTTC. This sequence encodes CATSRPLGGDNYEQYF.

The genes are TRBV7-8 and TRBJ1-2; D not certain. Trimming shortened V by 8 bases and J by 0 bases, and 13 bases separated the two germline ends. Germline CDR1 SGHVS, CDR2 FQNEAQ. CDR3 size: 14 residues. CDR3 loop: CASSVGGANYGYTF. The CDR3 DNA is TGTGCCAGCTCAGTTGGAGGAGCTAACTATGGCTACACCTTC.